This entry features one T cell receptor (beta chain) sequence. The antigen is unknown. This record comes from a study of human T cells and chemical hapten exposure. Background on the study: The sensitizer, 2% DPC, was used on around 2 cm by around 2 cm of upper inner arm skin. General study results and limits: Every donor had alopecia, and their immune response may therefore differ from healthy people's.

Time point indicated: patch test 2, 6 weeks after DPC sensitization. Treatment denoted: therapeutic diphenylcyclopropenone sensitization with weekly scalp DPC. The starting material, unfractionated whole blood, was used for total RNA extraction. Each CDR3 protein gets one entry after TCRdb re-called the RACE reads with MiXCR. In the table there are 85,000 to 95,000 distinct CDR3 sequences, roughly 9.6% of which are singletons. This TCR was recovered from a middle-aged man with alopecia areata. Some clones in this sample may be carry-over from other donors' samples. Sequenced material: whole blood, taken in connection with sensitization to the hapten diphenylcyclopropenone (DPC).

This CDR3 is CASSFLLAGVLYEQYF. For the CDR3, the DNA is TGTGCCAGCAGTTTCCTACTAGCGGGAGTTTTATACGAGCAGTACTTC. The V and J genes are TRBV27 and TRBJ2-7; 11 positions match TRBD2. Germline CDR1 MNHEY, CDR2 SMNVEV (reference sequence). V lost 3 bases and J lost 4; bases outside the gene matches: 8. CDR3 length: 16 amino acids.